The rows below give T cell receptor beta chains drawn from one sample of a study of blood T cell repertoires in COVID-19. Sequencing was performed with immunoSEQ multiplex PCR; in TCRdb, only in-frame clones are kept and a portion is missing. In the table there are about 480,000 clones, around 90% of which are singletons. Source material: peripheral blood. The receptors shown here come from a woman aged 45-65 years with COVID-19, enrolled during active disease. Each CDR3 is given with its conserved first and last residue. The order of the fields is V gene, J gene, clone size, D gene, CDR3 DNA, CDR3 protein. The D gene is left open where the match is weak. A row's size may be missing; if present it is once, few, many or a size class.

>TRBV5-1|TRBJ1-2|-|TRBD1
TGCGCCAGCAGCCGCGGACAGGGGGCTATTGGCTACACCTTC
CASSRGQGAIGYTF
>TRBV19|TRBJ2-3|few|-
TGTGCCAGTAGTATATCCCGGAGGGGGGGCAGTACAGATACGCAGTATTTT
CASSISRRGGSTDTQYF
>TRBV6-6|TRBJ1-6|-|TRBD1
TGTGCCAGCAACAGAATAGGACAGGGTGAATCACCCCTCCACTTT
CASNRIGQGESPLHF
>TRBV10-3|TRBJ2-3|-|TRBD2
TGTGCCATCAGTGAGGTAGCGGGGGTGCCATCATTAAACACAGATACGCAGTATTTT
CAISEVAGVPSLNTDTQYF
>TRBV4-2|TRBJ2-3|-|-
TGTGCCAGCAGCCACCCGACCGGTCCGCAGGGTAAAGATACGCAGTATTTT
CASSHPTGPQGKDTQYF
>TRBV4-1|TRBJ2-1|-|-
TGCGCCAGCAGCACTCCAGGACTAACAAATGAGCAGTTCTTC
CASSTPGLTNEQFF
>TRBV30|TRBJ1-1|-|-
TGTGCCTGGAGTTCTTCACCCCTCCGGACACTGAACACTGAAGCTTTCTTT
CAWSSSPLRTLNTEAFF
>TRBV9|TRBJ1-2|-|TRBD1
TGTGCCAGCAGCGTAGGCTCATCGCAGGGGGTCTATGGCTACACCTTC
CASSVGSSQGVYGYTF
>TRBV28|TRBJ1-4|once|-
TGTGCCAGCAGTCTTATAGGGGGAACAGGGTTAGGGGAAAAACTGTTTTTT
CASSLIGGTGLGEKLFF
>TRBV5-1|TRBJ2-7|-|-
TGCGCCAGCAGCCCGGTGGGGCTCTACTCCTACGAGCAGTACTTC
CASSPVGLYSYEQYF
>TRBV6-6|TRBJ2-1|-|-
TGTGCCAGCTTTTCCGAGGGACATACAAATACGAAGCAGTTCTTC
CASFSEGHTNTKQFF
>TRBV7-2|TRBJ1-4|-|-
TGTGCCAGCAGCTTAACCGGCGGCCCTAATGAAAAACTGTTTTTT
CASSLTGGPNEKLFF
>TRBV9|TRBJ1-5|-|TRBD1
TGTGCCAGCAGCGTAGACGATGGTGGGGGACAGGGGATGGATCAGCCCCAGCATTTT
CASSVDDGGGQGMDQPQHF
>TRBV4-2|TRBJ2-1|-|TRBD2
TGTGCCAGCAGCCATTCTACTAGCGGGGGGGTTAATGAGCAGTTCTTC
CASSHSTSGGVNEQFF
>TRBV19|TRBJ1-5|-|-
TGTGCCAGTAGTATTGGTCAAGGGGGTGAGCCCCAGCATTTT
CASSIGQGGEPQHF
>TRBV6-6|TRBJ1-5|few|-
TGTGCCAGCAGTTACAGGGACTCCCAACAGCATTTT
CASSYRDSQQHF
>TRBV10-2|TRBJ2-5|-|-
TGCGCCAGCAGTGAGGGCGGTGTAGCGCCCCAGTACTTC
CASSEGGVAPQYF
>TRBV11-1|TRBJ2-7|once|-
TGTGCCAGCAGCAACCTGGGTCTAGCGTCTAGAGAGCAGTACTTC
CASSNLGLASREQYF
>TRBV24-1|TRBJ2-2|-|-
TGTGCCACCAGTGCCTCCCCGCGACAGTTCATGAACACCGGGGAGCTGTTTTTT
CATSASPRQFMNTGELFF
>TRBV6-5|TRBJ1-2|once|TRBD1
TGTGCCAGCAAAAATAACAGGGGTCTCGGCTACACCTTC
CASKNNRGLGYTF
>TRBV30|TRBJ1-1|-|-
TGTGCCTGGAGTACCTACAGGCGGATGAACACTGAAGCTTTCTTT
CAWSTYRRMNTEAFF
>TRBV3-1/TRBV3-2|TRBJ2-2|once|-
TGTGCCAGCAGCCCAGCGGGCGACACCGGGGAGCTGTTTTTT
CASSPAGDTGELFF
>TRBV30|TRBJ2-5|once|TRBD2
TGTGCCTGGAGTCTCCTGGGGGGGAGCAAAGAGACCCAGTACTTC
CAWSLLGGSKETQYF
>TRBV5-5|TRBJ1-2|-|-
TGTGCCAGCAACCCTCAGGGGACGAGGGGCTACACCTTC
CASNPQGTRGYTF
>TRBV24-1|TRBJ2-5|few|TRBD1
TGTGCCACCAGTGGGACAGGGCGAGAGACCCAGTACTTC
CATSGTGRETQYF
>TRBV11-3|TRBJ2-7|-|-
TGTGCCAGCAGCCCCGGTGCGGGGAGCCACGAGCAGTACTTC
CASSPGAGSHEQYF
>TRBV10-2|TRBJ2-3|once|-
TGCGCCAGCAGTGAGCAGGGTGGGACAGATACGCAGTATTTT
CASSEQGGTDTQYF
>TRBV21-1|TRBJ1-3|once|-
TGTGCCAGCAGCATAGGAGGGAACACCATATATTTT
CASSIGGNTIYF